This T cell receptor beta chain was recovered during a study of blood T cell repertoires in COVID-19. Turning to the study itself: T cells, B-cell-depleted T cells, or PBMCs provided the cDNA or gDNA that served as material.

Symptom resolution, clearance, or two negative PCRs marked the recovered donors of Cohort 3. In the authors' methods: Estimation of nucleated cell counts relied on the amplification of reference gene primers. TCRdb keeps only in-frame clones here, not all; method: immunoSEQ multiplex PCR. That table supplies the V and J calls and clone size; D and trimming were determined from the DNA. The data show approximately 400,000 clones, over 80% seen once. V trimming: 3 bases; J trimming: 1 base; junction bases outside the gene matches: 2. Germline lookup yields CDR1 LGHNA and CDR2 YNFKEQ. This CDR3 comprises 15 residues.

Sequences were obtained from PBMCs or T cells enriched from blood (not recorded which). The chain couples TRBV4-2 to TRBJ1-1; TRBD1 agrees at 10 bases. The sequence derives from a woman in her 50s who had recovered from COVID-19. The CDR3 DNA is TGTGCCAGCAGCCAGGGACAGGGGTCGAACACTGAAGCTTTCTTT. Its protein product is CASSQGQGSNTEAFF.